This T cell receptor beta chain was observed in a study of regulatory T cells in long-lasting Graves disease. Regarding the study as a whole: Newly diagnosed Graves' patients had higher TCR diversity than persistent ones.

The CDR3 is made up of 13 amino acids. Germline V CDR1 and CDR2: SGHRS, YFSETQ. Trimming took off 0 bases at V and 10 bases at J, with 11 bases between the two ends. In building TCR beta libraries, iRepertoire HTBI primers were used together with Arm-PCR of CDR3 regions. TCRdb re-called the multiplex PCR reads through MiXCR, storing one row per CDR3 protein. Of a few hundred thousand distinct CDR3 sequences in the sample, about 25% are singletons; the top ten hold roughly 28%. About this clonotype: Antigen: not known.

Sample time point: persistent/refractory GD, antithyroid drugs over 5 years with positive TRAb. The TCR library was made from RNA that had been extracted from PBMCs in TRIzol. This clonotype was obtained from a female donor with Graves disease. The chain joins TRBV5-1 to TRBJ2-1, with D uncertain. Sequenced material: peripheral blood mononuclear cells (PBMCs), taken when the disease was refractory, from a patient treated with antithyroid drugs. In DNA form, the CDR3 reads TGCGCCAGCAGCTTGGCAGCGCTGGGCGAGCAGTTCTTC. This gives the protein CASSLAALGEQFF.